These 22 T cell receptor beta chains share one sample of origin, sequenced in a study of blood T cell repertoires in COVID-19. Here immunoSEQ multiplex PCR was the method, and the copy in TCRdb shows in-frame clones only, minus some. The data show about 250,000 clones, with more than 80% seen just once and 2.5% to 3.5% held by the top ten. Sequencing input: peripheral blood. The receptor set was obtained from a woman in her 30s with active or convalescent COVID-19.

The chain employs TRBV27 and TRBJ1-5, with D maybe TRBD1 (6 bases). Trimming left V 6 bases short and J 7 bases short, with 19 bases between. The CDR3 covers 15 residues. CDR1 and CDR2 from the germline V gene are MNHEY and SMNVEV (reference sequence). CDR3 loop: CASRSLGAEGQPQHF. DNA of the CDR3: TGTGCCAGCAGATCTTTGGGGGCTGAAGGACAGCCCCAGCATTTT.

The V and J genes are TRBV6-2 or TRBV6-3 and TRBJ2-2; 12 bases are a match to TRBD2. The germline V gene has CDR1 MNHEY and CDR2 SVGEGT. The CDR3 length is 16 residues. The J segment lost 7 bases and the V segment lost 5 bases, leaving 8 bases of the junction unmatched. The CDR3 sequence is CASSQTSGGPIGELFF. DNA for the CDR3: TGTGCCAGCAGTCAAACTAGCGGGGGGCCGATCGGGGAGCTGTTTTTT.

The rearrangement joins TRBV7-6 to TRBJ2-1, with 9 bases aligning to TRBD2. CDR1 is SGHVS, CDR2 FNYEAQ, per germline. The CDR3 is 16 amino acids. Losses at the gene ends were 5 bases for V and 3 bases for J; bases not matched to a gene: 8. The CDR3 protein is CASSLRTSDIYNEQFF. The DNA of the CDR3 is TGTGCCAGCAGCCTCCGGACTAGCGACATCTACAATGAGCAGTTCTTC.

This chain uses TRBV5-5 with TRBJ2-1, with 10 bases fitting TRBD2. The V segment lost 0 bases and the J segment 7 bases; nucleotides outside the gene matches: 10. The CDR3 runs 17 residues. Germline V lookup: CDR1 SGHKS, CDR2 YYEKEE (reference sequence). CDR3: CASSLVYSGGSWNEQFF. In DNA form, the CDR3 reads TGTGCCAGCAGCTTGGTTTATAGCGGGGGGTCCTGGAATGAGCAGTTCTTC.

J is TRBJ1-5 and V is TRBV2; D is ambiguous. The V gene's germline CDR1 is SNHLY and CDR2 FYNNEI. V lost 8 bases and J lost 1, with 9 bases in between. The length of the CDR3 is 13 residues. The CDR3 DNA reads as TGTGCCAGCTCTTTCAGGAGCAATCAGCCCCAGCATTTT. Its translation is CASSFRSNQPQHF.

The rearrangement uses TRBV29-1 and TRBJ1-1; the match to TRBD1 covers 7 bases. After removal of 8 bases from V and 2 bases from J, the junction contained 8 bases not matched to a gene. Germline V gene sequence: CDR1 SQVTM, CDR2 ANQGSEA. This CDR3 is 13 amino acids long. The CDR3 nucleotides are TGCAGCATAAACCGGGACAGAAACACTGAAGCTTTCTTT. Its translation is CSINRDRNTEAFF.

This clone came up once. This chain joins TRBV4-1 and TRBJ1-5; 11 nucleotides match TRBD1. The CDR3 sequence is 17 residues long. V was clipped by 3 bases and J by 7 bases; unmatched bases: 11. CDR1 and CDR2 (germline): MGHRA, YSYEKL. The CDR3 region has the DNA TGCGCCAGCAGCCAGGCCAGGGACAGGGGGATAGCGCAGCCCCAGCATTTT. The encoded protein is CASSQARDRGIAQPQHF.

This chain uses TRBV4-3 with TRBJ2-7, with 8 positions matching TRBD2. Germline assignment: CDR1 LGHNA and CDR2 YSLEER. The V and J ends lost 4 bases and 6 bases, in that order; junction bases with no gene match: 17. This CDR3 contains 17 residues. CDR3 in amino acids: CASSPHPRGGRSAEQYF. CDR3 DNA: TGCGCCAGCAGCCCGCACCCCCGCGGGGGGCGAAGCGCCGAGCAGTACTTC.

The chain couples TRBV24-1 to TRBJ1-2, with TRBD1 as a possible D gene (5 bases). The CDR3 runs 11 residues. V lost 9 bases to trimming and J lost 4 bases, with 8 bases between them. Germline loops: CDR1 KGHDR, CDR2 SFDVKD. CDR3 sequence reads: CATGTLYGYTF. In DNA form, the CDR3 reads TGTGCCACCGGGACTCTCTATGGCTACACCTTC.

In its sample, this clone was seen once. J is TRBJ2-1 and V is TRBV6-2 or TRBV6-3; 9 bases agree with TRBD1. Looked up from germline, CDR1 is MNHEY and CDR2 is SVGEGT. CDR3 length: 16 residues. V lost 5 bases to trimming and J lost 8 bases; unmatched junction nucleotides: 13. CDR3 sequence (DNA): TGTGCCAGCAGTCCCCTCCGGGACAGGGTTGAGGATGAGCAGTTCTTC. Its translation: CASSPLRDRVEDEQFF.

The chain uses TRBV10-3 and TRBJ1-3; D not resolved. CDR3 length: 11 residues. From germline, CDR1 is ENHRY and CDR2 SYGVKD. V lost 5 bases to trimming and J lost 4 bases, with 3 bases between them. The CDR3 DNA follows: TGTGCCATCAGTCAAGGAAACACCATATATTTT. As protein: CAISQGNTIYF.

The chain couples TRBV14 to TRBJ2-7; 7 bases agree with TRBD1. Germline CDR1 SGHDN, CDR2 FVKESK. The CDR3 is 14 amino acids. V shed 5 bases and J 1 base; nucleotides not matched to a gene: 5. The CDR3 DNA is TGTGCCAGCAGCGCCCGACAGGGTTCCTACGAGCAGTACTTC. Its protein product is CASSARQGSYEQYF.

The chain links TRBV23-1 to TRBJ2-2; maybe TRBD2 (6 bases). TRBV23-1 is placed among ORFs of uncertain function. Trimming removed 4 bases from V and 3 bases from J, with 9 bases in between. The CDR3 runs to 14 residues. This CDR3 is CASSPGRDTGELFF. For the CDR3, the DNA is TGCGCCAGCAGTCCCGGGAGAGACACCGGGGAGCTGTTTTTT.

The chain couples TRBV3-1 (or the pseudogene TRBV3-2) to TRBJ2-5; possible D gene TRBD1, 6 bases. V lost 1 base and J 2 bases, leaving 14 bases between the germline ends. This CDR3 spans 16 amino acids. Germline assignment: CDR1 LGHDT and CDR2 YNNKEL (reference sequence). The CDR3 DNA reads TGTGCCAGCAGCCAAGTAGGGACAAGGGGTCAAGAGACCCAGTACTTC. It encodes CASSQVGTRGQETQYF.

V gene TRBV28 combines with J gene TRBJ2-7; TRBD2 aligns across 8 bases. Germline CDR1 reads MDHEN; CDR2 reads SYDVKM. V gave up 5 bases and J gave up 2 bases; unmatched junction bases: 11. The CDR3 is made up of 16 amino acids. The CDR3 loop is CASSAPGGGSPYEQYF. The CDR3 region has the DNA TGTGCCAGCAGTGCCCCGGGCGGGGGGTCTCCCTACGAGCAGTACTTC.

The chain links TRBV18 to TRBJ2-2; D ambiguous. The CDR3 sequence is 13 residues long. The germline CDR1 and CDR2 sequences are KGHSH and LQKENI. Trimming removed 2 bases at V and 3 bases at J, with 4 bases between. DNA of the CDR3: TGTGCCAGCTCACCATCATACACCGGGGAGCTGTTTTTT. Its translation is CASSPSYTGELFF.

This clone was observed once. CDR3 in amino acids: CASSLKGENTEAFF. The CDR3 DNA follows: TGTGCCAGCTCCCTTAAGGGGGAGAACACTGAAGCTTTCTTT. The rearrangement joins TRBV18 to TRBJ1-1, with D possibly TRBD1 on 6 matching bases. Germline V CDR1 and CDR2: KGHSH, LQKENI. V lost 6 bases and J 1 base, leaving 12 bases between the germline ends. This CDR3 region has 14 residues.

This chain joins TRBV7-9 and TRBJ1-1, with 9 bases matching TRBD1. This CDR3 has 14 amino acids. With V trimmed by 4 bases and J by 9 bases, 9 bases remained unmatched. CDR1 and CDR2 from the germline V gene are SEHNR and FQNEAQ (reference sequence). The CDR3: CASSWGQGVWQAFF. CDR3 nucleotide sequence: TGTGCCAGCAGCTGGGGACAGGGCGTTTGGCAAGCTTTCTTT.

The chain carries TRBV4-1 and TRBJ1-1; possibly TRBD1 for D (5 bases). V dropped 1 base and J dropped 3 bases, with 12 bases sitting between them. Germline CDR1 is MGHRA and CDR2 is YSYEKL. The CDR3 totals 15 residues. The CDR3: CASSQAPGGYTEAFF. CDR3 in DNA: TGCGCCAGCAGCCAAGCCCCCGGGGGTTACACTGAAGCTTTCTTT.

A single count supports this clone. The chain employs TRBV10-3 and TRBJ1-2, with 7 bases that match TRBD1. The CDR3 is 16 residues long. CDR1 and CDR2 from the germline V gene are ENHRY and SYGVKD. Unmatched junction bases numbered 8, after V lost 2 bases and J lost 2 bases. The CDR3 nucleotides are TGTGCCATCAGTGAGGCTGTTGGCAGGGGGAACTATGGCTACACCTTC. It encodes CAISEAVGRGNYGYTF.

The chain employs TRBV5-1 and TRBJ1-4; 7 positions agree with TRBD1. Germline trimming cut 0 bases from V and 5 bases from J; bases unmatched to any gene: 4. The V gene's germline CDR1 is SGHRS and CDR2 YFSETQ. The CDR3 is 15 residues long. The DNA for the CDR3 is TGCGCCAGCAGCTTGGAGGGACAGACAAATGAAAAACTGTTTTTT. Protein: CASSLEGQTNEKLFF.

The rearrangement joins TRBV7-9 to TRBJ1-1, with 7 bases matching TRBD1. This CDR3 region has 15 residues. CDR1 is SEHNR, CDR2 FQNEAQ, per germline (reference sequence). Trimming at V came to 5 bases and at J to 0 bases, leaving 6 bases not matched to a gene. CDR3 in DNA: TGTGCCAGCAGCAAGGGACAGAGTATGAACACTGAAGCTTTCTTT. It is translated as CASSKGQSMNTEAFF.